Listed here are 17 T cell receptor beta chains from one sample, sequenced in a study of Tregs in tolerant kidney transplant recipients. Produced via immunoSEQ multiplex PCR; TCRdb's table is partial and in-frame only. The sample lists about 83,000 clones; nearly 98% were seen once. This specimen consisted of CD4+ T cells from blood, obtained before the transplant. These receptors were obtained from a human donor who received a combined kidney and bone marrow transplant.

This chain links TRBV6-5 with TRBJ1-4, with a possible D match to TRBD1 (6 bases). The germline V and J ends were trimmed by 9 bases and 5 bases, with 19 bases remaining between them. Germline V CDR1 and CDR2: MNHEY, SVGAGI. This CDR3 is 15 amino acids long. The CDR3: CARNLTGTKNEKLFF. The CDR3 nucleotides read TGTGCCAGGAACCTTACCGGGACAAAAAATGAAAAACTGTTTTTT.

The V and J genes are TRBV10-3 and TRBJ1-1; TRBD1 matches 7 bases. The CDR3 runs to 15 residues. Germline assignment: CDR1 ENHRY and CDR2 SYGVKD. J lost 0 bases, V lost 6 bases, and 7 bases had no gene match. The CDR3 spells CAISRQGQMNTEAFF. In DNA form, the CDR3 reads TGTGCCATCAGCAGACAGGGCCAAATGAACACTGAAGCTTTCTTT.

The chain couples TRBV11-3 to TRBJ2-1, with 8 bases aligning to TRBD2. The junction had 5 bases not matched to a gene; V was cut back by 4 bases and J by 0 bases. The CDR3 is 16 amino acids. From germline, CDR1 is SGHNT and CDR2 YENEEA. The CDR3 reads CASSSRSGASYNEQFF. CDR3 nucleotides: TGTGCCAGCAGCTCTCGTAGCGGGGCCTCCTACAATGAGCAGTTCTTC.

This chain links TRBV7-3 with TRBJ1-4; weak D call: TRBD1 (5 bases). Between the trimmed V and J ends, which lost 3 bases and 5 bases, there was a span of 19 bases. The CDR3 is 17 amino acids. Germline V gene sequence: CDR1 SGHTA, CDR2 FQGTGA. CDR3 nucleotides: TGTGCCAGCAGCTTTTTGATGGGGCCCTCCTCCAATGAAAAACTGTTTTTT. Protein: CASSFLMGPSSNEKLFF.

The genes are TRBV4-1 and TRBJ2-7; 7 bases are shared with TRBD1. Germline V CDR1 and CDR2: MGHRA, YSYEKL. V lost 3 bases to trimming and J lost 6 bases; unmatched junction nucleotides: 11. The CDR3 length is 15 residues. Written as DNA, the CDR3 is TGCGCCAGCAGCCATGGGCAGGGGGAACGTGGCGAGCAGTACTTC. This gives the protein CASSHGQGERGEQYF.

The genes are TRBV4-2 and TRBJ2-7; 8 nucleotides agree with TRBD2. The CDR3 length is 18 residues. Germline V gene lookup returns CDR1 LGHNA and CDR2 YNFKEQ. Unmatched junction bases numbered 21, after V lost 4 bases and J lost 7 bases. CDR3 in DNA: TGTGCCAGCAGCCGGTCCCCAAGCGGGAGTCCCCTTTTGGGTGAGCAGTACTTC. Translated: CASSRSPSGSPLLGEQYF.

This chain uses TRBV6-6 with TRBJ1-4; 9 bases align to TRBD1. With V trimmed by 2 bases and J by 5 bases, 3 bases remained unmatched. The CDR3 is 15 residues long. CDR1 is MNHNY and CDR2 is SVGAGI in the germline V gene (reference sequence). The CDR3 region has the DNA TGTGCCAGCAGTTACGCAACAGGGGGCAATGAAAAACTGTTTTTT. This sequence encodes CASSYATGGNEKLFF.

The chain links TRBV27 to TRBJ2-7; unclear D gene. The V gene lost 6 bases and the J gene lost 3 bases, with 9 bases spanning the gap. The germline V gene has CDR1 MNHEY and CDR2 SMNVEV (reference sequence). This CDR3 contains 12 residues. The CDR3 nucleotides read TGTGCCAGCAGCCACCTCGGCTACGAGCAGTACTTC. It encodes CASSHLGYEQYF.

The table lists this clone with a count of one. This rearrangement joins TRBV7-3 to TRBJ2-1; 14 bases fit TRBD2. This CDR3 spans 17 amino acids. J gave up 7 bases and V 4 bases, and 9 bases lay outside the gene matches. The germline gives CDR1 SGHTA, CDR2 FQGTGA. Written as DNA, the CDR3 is TGTGCCAGCAGCTCGCAACCCGGGACTAGCGGGAGTAATGAGCAGTTCTTC. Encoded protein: CASSSQPGTSGSNEQFF.

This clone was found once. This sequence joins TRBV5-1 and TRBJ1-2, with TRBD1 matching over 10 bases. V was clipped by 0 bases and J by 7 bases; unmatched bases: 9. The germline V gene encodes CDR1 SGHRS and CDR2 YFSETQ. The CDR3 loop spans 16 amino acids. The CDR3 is CASSLGPRQGASGYTF. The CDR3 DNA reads TGCGCCAGCAGCTTGGGCCCCAGACAGGGGGCGAGTGGCTACACCTTC.

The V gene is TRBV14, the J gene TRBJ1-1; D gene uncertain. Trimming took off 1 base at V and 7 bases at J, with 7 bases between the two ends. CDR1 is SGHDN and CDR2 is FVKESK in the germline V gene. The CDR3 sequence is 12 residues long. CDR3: CASSQARFEAFF. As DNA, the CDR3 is TGTGCCAGCAGCCAAGCTCGGTTTGAAGCTTTCTTT.

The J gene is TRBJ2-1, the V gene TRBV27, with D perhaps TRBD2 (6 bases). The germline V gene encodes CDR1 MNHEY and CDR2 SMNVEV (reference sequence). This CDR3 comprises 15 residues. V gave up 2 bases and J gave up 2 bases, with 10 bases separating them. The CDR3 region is CASSLGWGAYNEQFF. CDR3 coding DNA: TGTGCCAGCAGTTTAGGGTGGGGGGCCTACAATGAGCAGTTCTTC.

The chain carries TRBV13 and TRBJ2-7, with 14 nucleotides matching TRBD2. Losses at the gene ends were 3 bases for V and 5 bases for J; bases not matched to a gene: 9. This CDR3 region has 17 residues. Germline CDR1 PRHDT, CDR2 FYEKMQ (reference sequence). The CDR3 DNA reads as TGTGCCAGCAGCTTCCGACTGACTAGCGGGAGGGCCCACGAGCAGTACTTC. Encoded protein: CASSFRLTSGRAHEQYF.

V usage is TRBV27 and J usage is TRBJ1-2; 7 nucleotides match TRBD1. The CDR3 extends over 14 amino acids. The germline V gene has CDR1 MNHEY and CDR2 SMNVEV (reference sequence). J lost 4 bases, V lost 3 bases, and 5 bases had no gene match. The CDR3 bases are TGTGCCAGCAGTTTTACTCCAGGGGGCTATGGCTACACCTTC. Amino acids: CASSFTPGGYGYTF.

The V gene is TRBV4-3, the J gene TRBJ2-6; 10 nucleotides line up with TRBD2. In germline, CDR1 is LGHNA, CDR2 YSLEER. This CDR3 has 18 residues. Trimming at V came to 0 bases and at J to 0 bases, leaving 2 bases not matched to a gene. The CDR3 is CASSQEPSGGSGANVLTF. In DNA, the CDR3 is TGCGCCAGCAGCCAAGAACCTAGCGGGGGCTCTGGGGCCAACGTCCTGACTTTC.

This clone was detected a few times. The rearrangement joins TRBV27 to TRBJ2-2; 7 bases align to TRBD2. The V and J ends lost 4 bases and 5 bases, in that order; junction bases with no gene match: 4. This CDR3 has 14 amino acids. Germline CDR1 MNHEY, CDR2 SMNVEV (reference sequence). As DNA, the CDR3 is TGTGCCAGCAGTTCGATACTAGCGACCGGGGAGCTGTTTTTT. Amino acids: CASSSILATGELFF.

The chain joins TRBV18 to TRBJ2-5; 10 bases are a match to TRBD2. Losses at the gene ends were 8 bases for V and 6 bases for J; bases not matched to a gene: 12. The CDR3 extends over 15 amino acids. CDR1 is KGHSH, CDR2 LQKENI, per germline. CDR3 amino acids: CASTIGLAGEKTQYF. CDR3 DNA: TGTGCCAGCACTATCGGGCTAGCGGGAGAAAAGACCCAGTACTTC.